This T cell receptor (beta chain) was recovered during a study of OX40 agonist ivuxolimab in advanced cancers. Generated by immunoSEQ multiplex PCR, the TCRdb table keeps only in-frame clones and is missing some. This repertoire shows approximately 92,000 clones, 70% to 85% found once; its top ten account for less than 5.5%. This CDR3 region has 12 residues. Looked up from germline, CDR1 is SGDLS and CDR2 is YYNGEE. V lost 6 bases and J 3 bases, leaving 10 bases between the germline ends. This sequence originates from an adult with an advanced solid tumor such as melanoma, head and neck, liver or kidney cancer. The J gene is TRBJ2-7, the V gene TRBV9; D possibly corresponds to TRBD2 (6 bases). The specimen comprised CD4+ or CD8+ T cells sorted from blood, sampled in a trial of the OX40 agonist ivuxolimab. The CDR3: CASKGSGYEQYF. CDR3 in DNA: TGTGCCAGCAAGGGTAGCGGCTACGAGCAGTACTTC.